This T cell receptor (beta chain) was identified during a study of blood T cell repertoires in COVID-19. Study background: PBMCs, B-cell-depleted T cells, or T cells provided the cDNA or gDNA that made up the material.

Germline lookup yields CDR1 LNHNV and CDR2 YYDKDF (reference sequence). CDR3 length equals 13 residues. The trim removed 5 bases at V and 2 bases at J, leaving 2 bases unmatched. This clone was picked up a small number of times. As handled by the study authors: Amplification of reference gene primers was used by the study to estimate nucleated cell counts. Produced via immunoSEQ multiplex PCR; TCRdb's table is partial and in-frame only. Clonal size and the V and J genes are those of that table, whereas D and trimming came from the DNA. Altogether over 100,000 clones are present, around 80% being singletons, with the ten largest covering approximately 16%.

This rearrangement joins TRBV15 to TRBJ1-2; TRBD1 agrees at 7 bases. This TCR derives from a man aged 55 to 70 with active or convalescent COVID-19. Sequencing used peripheral blood. This CDR3 is CATSGGGNYGYTF. CDR3 DNA sequence: TGTGCCACCAGCGGAGGGGGCAACTATGGCTACACCTTC.